This entry lists 23 T cell receptor beta chains sequenced from one sample in a study of blood T cell repertoires in COVID-19. The table came from immunoSEQ multiplex PCR; TCRdb's copy has only in-frame clones and leaves some out. The table records fewer than 300,000 clones, about nine tenths of them present only once. The sequencing input was peripheral blood. The receptors were sampled from a woman in her twenties or thirties with COVID-19, enrolled during active disease.

The V gene is TRBV3-1 (or the pseudogene TRBV3-2), the J gene TRBJ1-1; 8 bases agree with TRBD1. This CDR3 has 14 amino acids. Germline V gives CDR1 LGHDT, CDR2 YNNKEL (reference sequence). V shed 4 bases and J 3 bases; nucleotides not matched to a gene: 4. In DNA, the CDR3 is TGTGCCAGCAGCCCTCAGGGGGCTGACACTGAAGCTTTCTTT. Translation gives CASSPQGADTEAFF.

The chain links TRBV10-3 to TRBJ2-1; possibly TRBD2 for D (5 bases). CDR3 size: 14 residues. V lost 8 bases and J 0 bases, leaving 11 bases between the germline ends. The germline V gene encodes CDR1 ENHRY and CDR2 SYGVKD. CDR3 in DNA: TGTGCCATCGTACCGGGAATCTCCTACAATGAGCAGTTCTTC. It is translated as CAIVPGISYNEQFF.

This clone was observed a single time. V usage is TRBV2 and J usage is TRBJ1-1; no reliable D call. Germline CDR1 is SNHLY and CDR2 is FYNNEI. This CDR3 contains 13 residues. V gave up 4 bases and J gave up 0 bases, with 6 bases separating them. The DNA of the CDR3 is TGTGCCAGCAGTGTCTATGTGAACACTGAAGCTTTCTTT. Residues: CASSVYVNTEAFF.

J is TRBJ2-1 and V is TRBV5-4; D is unclear. V was pared by 0 bases and J by 6 bases, with 7 bases between. The CDR3 spans 13 residues. Germline V CDR1 and CDR2: SGHNT, YYREEE (reference sequence). The CDR3 here is CASSLGPGNEQFF. CDR3 DNA sequence: TGTGCCAGCAGCTTGGGACCAGGCAATGAGCAGTTCTTC.

The V call is TRBV24-1, the J call TRBJ2-1; 10 bases fit TRBD1. Germline V gene sequence: CDR1 KGHDR, CDR2 SFDVKD. This CDR3 is built from 18 residues. V shed 4 bases and J 1 base; nucleotides not matched to a gene: 9. The CDR3 is CATSETAGTGDSYNEQFF. Here the CDR3 DNA reads TGTGCCACCAGTGAGACCGCCGGGACAGGGGATTCCTACAATGAGCAGTTCTTC.

V usage is TRBV6-6 and J usage is TRBJ1-2, with D unresolved. V lost 5 bases and J lost 8, with 24 bases in between. There are 16 residues in the CDR3. From germline, CDR1 is MNHNY and CDR2 SVGAGI (reference sequence). CDR3: CASSGGLGFGLEGYTF. CDR3 nucleotides: TGTGCCAGCAGTGGAGGATTGGGCTTTGGACTGGAGGGCTACACCTTC.

V is TRBV3-1 (or the pseudogene TRBV3-2) and J is TRBJ1-3; D unclear. Trimming took off 3 bases at V and 9 bases at J, with 9 bases between the two ends. Per germline, CDR1 LGHDT and CDR2 YNNKEL (reference sequence). The CDR3 extends over 12 amino acids. CDR3 protein: CASSQGRGTIYF. The DNA of the CDR3 is TGTGCCAGCAGCCAGGGTCGAGGCACCATATATTTT.

The rearrangement uses TRBV28 and TRBJ1-1, with TRBD1 matching over 11 bases. The CDR3 has 15 amino acids. Germline V gene sequence: CDR1 MDHEN, CDR2 SYDVKM. V lost 7 bases to trimming and J lost 5 bases; unmatched junction nucleotides: 9. The CDR3 reads CASTTGQGVYTEAFF. CDR3 bases: TGTGCCAGCACCACGGGACAGGGGGTTTATACTGAAGCTTTCTTT.

The genes are TRBV5-5 and TRBJ1-1, with 10 positions matching TRBD1. The CDR3 length is 15 residues. Germline CDR1 SGHKS, CDR2 YYEKEE (reference sequence). J gave up 3 bases and V 3 bases, and 5 bases lay outside the gene matches. Written as DNA, the CDR3 is TGTGCCAGCAGCTCCAGACAGGGGGCTTACACTGAAGCTTTCTTT. Amino acids: CASSSRQGAYTEAFF.

In regard to this clone: Within the sample, other DNA sequences also encode this same CDR3. The chain is built from TRBV12-3 or TRBV12-4 and TRBJ2-7; D is possibly TRBD1 (6 bases). CDR3 length equals 13 residues. Deletions cut 3 bases from V and 2 bases from J, with 8 bases between. CDR3 in amino acids: CASSLGTPYEQYF. The CDR3 DNA is TGTGCCAGCAGTTTGGGGACACCCTACGAGCAGTACTTC.

The chain links TRBV11-1 to TRBJ2-1, with 13 bases lining up with TRBD2. The trim removed 1 base at V and 12 bases at J, leaving 9 bases unmatched. This CDR3 comprises 16 residues. CDR1 and CDR2 (germline): SGHAT, FQDESV (reference sequence). The CDR3 region has the DNA TGTGCCAGCAGCTTAGACGGACTAGCGGGAGCCGTTGGGCAGTTCTTC. Amino acids: CASSLDGLAGAVGQFF.

This chain uses TRBV5-1 with TRBJ2-1; 9 bases agree with TRBD1. Germline lookup yields CDR1 SGHRS and CDR2 YFSETQ. The trim removed 5 bases at V and 10 bases at J, leaving 10 bases unmatched. This CDR3 has 14 amino acids. CDR3 sequence (DNA): TGCGCCAGCAGTGTTGGGGGACAGGGTGGGGAGCAGTTCTTC. Encoded protein: CASSVGGQGGEQFF.

The chain has TRBV5-1 and TRBJ1-6, with a weak D call TRBD1 (5 bases). Germline loops: CDR1 SGHRS, CDR2 YFSETQ. V was shortened by 0 bases and J by 8 bases, with 12 bases between the two germline ends. The CDR3 length is 15 residues. CDR3 coding DNA: TGCGCCAGCAGCTTGGCGGGGGTTGGTGATTCACCCCTCCACTTT. Translation: CASSLAGVGDSPLHF.

The chain recombines TRBV13 with TRBJ1-4, with a possible D match to TRBD1 (5 bases). Germline loops: CDR1 PRHDT, CDR2 FYEKMQ (reference sequence). V gave up 5 bases and J gave up 8 bases, with 18 bases separating them. This CDR3 has 15 residues. As DNA, the CDR3 is TGTGCCAGCAGCGTTGGGGCCCCTGGGGAAGAAAAACTGTTTTTT. Its translation is CASSVGAPGEEKLFF.

The chain links TRBV5-1 to TRBJ1-4, with 7 bases fitting TRBD1. CDR1 and CDR2 (germline): SGHRS, YFSETQ. There are 13 residues in the CDR3. The trim removed 7 bases at V and 8 bases at J, leaving 8 bases unmatched. Here the CDR3 reads CASRQGSTEKLFF. CDR3 in DNA: TGCGCCAGCCGACAGGGTAGTACGGAAAAACTGTTTTTT.

The rearrangement joins TRBV2 to TRBJ1-1, with 9 bases lining up with TRBD1. Germline CDR1 is SNHLY and CDR2 is FYNNEI. The CDR3 sequence is 16 residues long. The junction had 8 bases not matched to a gene; V was cut back by 3 bases and J by 3 bases. In nucleotides, the CDR3 is TGTGCCAGCAGTGATAGGGACAGGGTTTTGGACACTGAAGCTTTCTTT. It codes for CASSDRDRVLDTEAFF.

The rearrangement uses TRBV11-2 and TRBJ1-3; D perhaps matches TRBD1 (5 bases). V lost 2 bases to trimming and J lost 0 bases, with 8 bases between them. CDR3 length: 15 residues. Germline V gene sequence: CDR1 SGHAT, CDR2 FQNNGV. The CDR3 protein is CASSLTGPSGNTIYF. The CDR3 DNA is TGTGCCAGCAGCTTAACAGGACCCTCTGGAAACACCATATATTTT.

The chain links TRBV19 to TRBJ1-1; D not certain. The V end was cut by 0 bases, the J end by 7 bases, with 6 bases between. Germline V gene lookup returns CDR1 LNHDA and CDR2 SQIVND (reference sequence). This CDR3 region has 12 residues. CDR3 DNA sequence: TGTGCCAGTAGTATAGATCCGAGTGAAGCTTTCTTT. This translates into CASSIDPSEAFF.

The chain couples TRBV3-1 (or the pseudogene TRBV3-2) to TRBJ1-6; no reliable D call. V lost 1 base, J lost 8 bases, and 6 bases lay in between. CDR3 length: 13 residues. Germline CDR1 and CDR2: LGHDT and YNNKEL (reference sequence). The CDR3 here is CASSQAEDSPLHF. The CDR3 bases are TGTGCCAGCAGCCAAGCGGAGGATTCACCCCTCCACTTT.

This clone is a singleton in its sample. V usage is TRBV7-9 and J usage is TRBJ1-6; TRBD1 matches 11 bases. The V gene end was trimmed by 5 bases and the J gene end by 7 bases; junction bases not matched to a gene: 4. This CDR3 contains 15 residues. Germline V CDR1 and CDR2: SEHNR, FQNEAQ (reference sequence). The CDR3 loop reads CASSTGQGGNSPLHF. DNA for the CDR3: TGTGCCAGCAGCACGGGACAGGGGGGAAATTCACCCCTCCACTTT.

This chain connects TRBV9 to TRBJ1-2; D is possibly TRBD1 (6 bases). This CDR3 has 16 amino acids. Germline V gene data show CDR1 as SGDLS and CDR2 as YYNGEE. V was clipped by 4 bases and J by 4 bases, with 20 bases between them. CDR3 DNA: TGTGCCAGCAGCTCCCGGAGGGGGGGGAGAGCCTATGGCTACACCTTC. Protein sequence: CASSSRRGGRAYGYTF.

The gene calls are TRBV19 and TRBJ1-5; D unclear. The CDR3 is 15 residues long. Trimming cost V 6 bases and J 0 bases, with 12 bases left between them. Germline V gene data show CDR1 as LNHDA and CDR2 as SQIVND (reference sequence). The CDR3 protein is CASSVVRGSNQPQHF. The CDR3, as DNA: TGTGCCAGTAGCGTAGTGCGTGGTAGCAATCAGCCCCAGCATTTT.

The rearrangement links TRBV4-2 to TRBJ2-7, with TRBD1 matching over 9 bases. The germline CDR1 and CDR2 sequences are LGHNA and YNFKEQ. V lost 2 bases and J lost 5; bases outside the gene matches: 4. The CDR3 length is 14 residues. CDR3 sequence: CASSQPGQGDEQYF. The CDR3 DNA follows: TGTGCCAGCAGCCAACCGGGACAGGGTGACGAGCAGTACTTC.